The source of this T cell receptor (beta chain) is a study of OX40 agonist ivuxolimab in advanced cancers. Study in general: Prior anti-PD-1, anti-PD-L1 or anti-CTLA-4 therapy did not bar entry, and 30% to 40% had some.

Notes on this clone: Antigen unknown.

This table comes from immunoSEQ multiplex PCR, and its TCRdb copy is limited to in-frame clones, with some not included. Of under 100,000 clones listed, around 90% are singletons. Whole-study results and caveats: Also showing low normalized T-cell clonal expansion were some of the nonresponders. Averaging showed that CD8+ T cells had more expanded clones than CD4+ did. Among the lowest peripheral clonal expansion occurred in 0.1-3.0 mg/kg partial responders.

This sequence originates from an adult with an advanced solid tumor such as melanoma, head and neck, liver or kidney cancer. Sequencing used CD4+ or CD8+ T cells sorted from blood, obtained in a trial of the OX40 agonist ivuxolimab.

The DNA of the CDR3 is TGTGCCAGCAGTTTTGCGGGACCCAGGGCCCAGCATTTT. It translates to CASSFAGPRAQHF. This chain uses TRBV28 with TRBJ1-5, with D tentatively TRBD1 (5 bases). Between the trimmed V and J ends, which lost 3 bases and 11 bases, there was a span of 14 bases. This CDR3 is 13 amino acids long. The germline V gene encodes CDR1 MDHEN and CDR2 SYDVKM.